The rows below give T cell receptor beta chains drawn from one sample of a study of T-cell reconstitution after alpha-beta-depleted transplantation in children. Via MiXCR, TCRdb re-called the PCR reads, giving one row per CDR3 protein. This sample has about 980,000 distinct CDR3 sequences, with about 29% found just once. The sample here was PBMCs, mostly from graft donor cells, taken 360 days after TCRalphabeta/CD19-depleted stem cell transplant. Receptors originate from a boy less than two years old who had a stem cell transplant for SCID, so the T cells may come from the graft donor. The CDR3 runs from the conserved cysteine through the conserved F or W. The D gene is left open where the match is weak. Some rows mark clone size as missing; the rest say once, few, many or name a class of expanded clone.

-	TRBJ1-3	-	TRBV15	TGTGCCACCAGCCCCATAACCCGGGGGGCAGGAAACACCATATATTTT	CATSPITRGAGNTIYF
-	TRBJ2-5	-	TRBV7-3	TGTGCCAGCAGCTTATTCGGTGGCCCCCAAGAGACCCAGTACTTC	CASSLFGGPQETQYF
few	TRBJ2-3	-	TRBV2	TGTGCCAGCAGTATCGGACCGCGGGATACGCAGTATTTT	CASSIGPRDTQYF
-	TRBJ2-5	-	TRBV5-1	TGCGCCAGCAGCTTGGCAGGCCTCTTGGAGACCCAGTACTTC	CASSLAGLLETQYF
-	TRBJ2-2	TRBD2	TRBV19	TGTGCCAGTAGTCACAGGGGGTGGACTAGCGGGGCGGAAGCCGGGGAGCTGTTTTTT	CASSHRGWTSGAEAGELFF
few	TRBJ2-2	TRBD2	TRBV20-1	TGCAGCCCGACGCTAGCGGGTCACACCGGGGAGCTGTTTTTT	CSPTLAGHTGELFF
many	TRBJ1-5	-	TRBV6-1	TGTGCCACTCGGACAGCTTACAATCAGCCCCAGCATTTT	CATRTAYNQPQHF
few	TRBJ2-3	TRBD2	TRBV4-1	TGCGCCAGCAGCCAAAATCGACTAGCGGGGGGAACAGATACGCAGTATTTT	CASSQNRLAGGTDTQYF
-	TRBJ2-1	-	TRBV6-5	TGTGCCAGCAGTTACGGGAGGGGGTTATACAATGAGCAGTTCTTC	CASSYGRGLYNEQFF
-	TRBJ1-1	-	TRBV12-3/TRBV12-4	TGTGCCAGCAGCCTATCTTCGACGGTGAACACTGAAGCTTTCTTT	CASSLSSTVNTEAFF